This passage covers 27 T cell receptor beta chains from one sample sequenced in a study of T cells in Graves' hyperthyroidism and ophthalmopathy. It was RNA transcripts that yielded the amplified TCR beta CDR3 regions. When the TCR CDR3 underwent first-round RT-PCR, the HTBI primer set was used. TCRdb independently ran MiXCR on the multiplex PCR reads; one entry per CDR3 protein. The sample includes roughly 560,000 distinct CDR3 sequences, approximately 15% of them seen just once. Source material: blood. The receptor set was obtained from a woman between 35 and 50 years old with Graves' ophthalmopathy.

At least ten counts were recorded for this clonotype. DNA for the CDR3: TGTGCCAGCAGTTTATCTGCTAGCGGCTACGAGCAGTACTTC. Amino acids: CASSLSASGYEQYF. The V call is TRBV12-3 or TRBV12-4, the J call TRBJ2-7; 7 nucleotides align to TRBD2. V shed 2 bases, J shed 3 bases, and the junction held 4 bases outside the gene matches. CDR3 size: 14 residues.

V is TRBV4-2 and J is TRBJ1-1; D not certain. Trimming took off 0 bases at V and 4 bases at J, with 9 bases between the two ends. The CDR3 is made up of 14 amino acids. Germline V CDR1 and CDR2: LGHNA, YNFKEQ. The CDR3 region is CASSQDGPRTEAFF. The CDR3 DNA reads TGTGCCAGCAGCCAAGACGGGCCTCGCACTGAAGCTTTCTTT.

This chain links TRBV18 with TRBJ1-2; D is perhaps TRBD1 (5 bases). The V gene lost 6 bases and the J gene lost 4 bases, with 12 bases spanning the gap. This CDR3 comprises 13 residues. Germline CDR1 is KGHSH and CDR2 is LQKENI. This CDR3 is CASSPDNLYGYTF. The CDR3 coding sequence is TGTGCCAGCTCCCCGGACAATCTCTATGGCTACACCTTC.

This clonotype was recorded a few times. The gene calls are TRBV19 and TRBJ2-7; 7 positions agree with TRBD2. Unmatched junction bases numbered 7, after V lost 5 bases and J lost 0 bases. The CDR3 spans 15 residues. Per germline, CDR1 LNHDA and CDR2 SQIVND (reference sequence). The CDR3 sequence: CASSPRGRGSYEQYF. In nucleotides, the CDR3 is TGTGCCAGTAGTCCTCGTGGGAGGGGCTCCTACGAGCAGTACTTC.

There are many counts of this clonotype. The chain is built from TRBV6-1 and TRBJ2-5; a weak D match, TRBD1 (6 bases). Germline lookup yields CDR1 MNHNS and CDR2 SASEGT. This CDR3 has 14 residues. The germline V and J ends were trimmed by 6 bases and 6 bases, with 17 bases remaining between them. CDR3 in amino acids: CASRENLQGKTQYF. In DNA, the CDR3 is TGTGCCAGCAGAGAGAACTTACAGGGAAAGACCCAGTACTTC.

This clonotype appeared many times. The junction departs from the called germline gene at one end, perhaps through a read error. This chain joins TRBV28 and TRBJ2-5; TRBD1 matches 11 bases. The length of the CDR3 is 13 residues. Germline CDR1 and CDR2: MDHEN and SYDVKM. CDR3 nucleotide sequence: TGTGCCAGCAGTTCCGGGACAGGGGGTACCCCGGACTTC. Amino acids: CASSSGTGGTPDF. The full variable domain, completed using reference TRBV28 and TRBJ2-5, is DVKVTQSSRYLVKRTGEKVFLECVQDMDHENMFWYRQDPGLGLRLIYFSYDVKMKEKGDIPEGYSVSREKKERFSLILESASTNQTSMYLCASSSGTGGTPDFGPGTRLLVL.

The chain recombines TRBV30 with TRBJ1-2; 8 bases align to TRBD1. CDR3 length: 15 amino acids. The V gene's germline CDR1 is GTSNPN and CDR2 SVGIG (reference sequence). V was clipped by 2 bases and J by 4 bases; unmatched bases: 9. This CDR3 is CAWSLTLGQAYGYTF. DNA for the CDR3: TGTGCCTGGAGTCTAACCCTGGGACAGGCCTATGGCTACACCTTC. The full variable domain, rest sourced from reference TRBV30 and TRBJ1-2, is SQTIHQWPATLVQPVGSPLSLECTVEGTSNPNLYWYRQAAGRGLQLLFYSVGIGQISSEVPQNLSASRPQDRQFILSSKKLLLSDSGFYLCAWSLTLGQAYGYTFGSGTRLTVV.

This clonotype was observed at least ten times. The J gene is TRBJ1-1, the V gene TRBV30, with TRBD1 matching over 7 bases. Germline V gene sequence: CDR1 GTSNPN, CDR2 SVGIG (reference sequence). CDR3 length equals 13 residues. The V gene end was trimmed by 2 bases and the J gene end by 6 bases; junction bases not matched to a gene: 6. The CDR3 sequence is CAWSTGQGAEAFF. In nucleotides, the CDR3 is TGTGCCTGGAGTACCGGCCAGGGGGCTGAAGCTTTCTTT. The complete variable domain, with remaining parts taken from reference TRBV30 and TRBJ1-1, reads SQTIHQWPATLVQPVGSPLSLECTVEGTSNPNLYWYRQAAGRGLQLLFYSVGIGQISSEVPQNLSASRPQDRQFILSSKKLLLSDSGFYLCAWSTGQGAEAFFGQGTRLTVV.

The table lists this clonotype with many counts. The V and J genes are TRBV7-6 and TRBJ2-2; TRBD2 agrees at 9 bases. The trim removed 0 bases at V and 5 bases at J, leaving 7 bases unmatched. Germline CDR1 SGHVS, CDR2 FNYEAQ. The CDR3 is 17 residues long. The CDR3 coding sequence is TGTGCCAGCAGCTTAGCGCCGACTAGCGGCCTGACCGGGGAGCTGTTTTTT. Protein product: CASSLAPTSGLTGELFF.

V and J are TRBV6-5 and TRBJ1-1, with D uncertain. This CDR3 has 14 amino acids. V was pared by 4 bases and J by 2 bases, with 11 bases between. Germline V gene sequence: CDR1 MNHEY, CDR2 SVGAGI. In DNA form, the CDR3 reads TGTGCCAGCAGTTTTGGCATGGGTAACACTGAAGCTTTCTTT. Translating gives CASSFGMGNTEAFF.

The chain uses TRBV28 and TRBJ1-1, with a weak D call TRBD1 (5 bases). Germline CDR1 MDHEN, CDR2 SYDVKM. CDR3 length equals 15 residues. Trimming removed 5 bases from V and 1 base from J, with 14 bases in between. The CDR3 coding sequence is TGTGCCAGCAGTCCCGCGGGGCCCACGAACACTGAAGCTTTCTTT. This translates into CASSPAGPTNTEAFF.

As to this clonotype: At one end the junction does not follow the germline gene, possibly because of a read error. CDR3 in DNA: TGTGCCAGCATAAGAAAACCGGGACAAGGGACCCAGTACTTC. It codes for CASIRKPGQGTQYF. This chain joins TRBV27 and TRBJ2-5; D may be TRBD1 (6 bases). Germline V gene data show CDR1 as MNHEY and CDR2 as SMNVEV (reference sequence). This CDR3 is built from 14 residues.

This clonotype has a count of ten or more. The chain has TRBV11-2 and TRBJ1-2, with D unclear. Trimming cost V 6 bases and J 8 bases, with 10 bases left between them. The germline gives CDR1 SGHAT, CDR2 FQNNGV. The CDR3 extends over 11 amino acids. CDR3 loop: CASSRPPGYTF. The CDR3 DNA sequence: TGTGCCAGCAGTCGTCCCCCAGGCTACACCTTC.

This clonotype appeared many times. The chain couples TRBV5-1 to TRBJ2-2; D tentatively reads TRBD1 or TRBD2 (5 bases each). Trimming left V 6 bases short and J 3 bases short, with 15 bases between. Germline V CDR1 and CDR2: SGHRS, YFSETQ. This CDR3 comprises 15 residues. The CDR3 sequence: CASTTGTEDTGELFF. For the CDR3, the DNA is TGCGCCAGCACCACCGGGACGGAGGACACCGGGGAGCTGTTTTTT. Based on the CDR3 plus reference TRBV5-1 and TRBJ2-2, the full variable domain is KAGVTQTPRYLIKTRGQQVTLSCSPISGHRSVSWYQQTPGQGLQFLFEYFSETQRNKGNFPGRFSGRQFSNSRSEMNVSTLELGDSALYLCASTTGTEDTGELFFGEGSRLTVL.

The chain combines TRBV5-6 with TRBJ2-7, with a weak D call TRBD2 (5 bases). V lost 4 bases to trimming and J lost 3 bases, with 14 bases between them. Germline values: CDR1 SGHDT, CDR2 YYEEEE. The CDR3 is 14 amino acids. In DNA, the CDR3 is TGTGCCAGCAGCAGTGAATCTAGCATCTACGAGCAGTACTTC. Protein: CASSSESSIYEQYF.

At least ten counts were recorded for this clonotype. The chain employs TRBV15 and TRBJ1-5; TRBD1 might be the D (5 bases). The germline CDR1 and CDR2 sequences are LNHNV and YYDKDF (reference sequence). Trimming shortened V by 1 base and J by 3 bases, and 13 bases separated the two germline ends. The CDR3 spans 16 residues. The chain's CDR3 is CATSRGLDSDNQPQHF. In DNA form, the CDR3 reads TGTGCCACCAGCAGAGGTTTAGACAGCGACAATCAGCCCCAGCATTTT.

At least ten counts were recorded for this clonotype. In DNA form, the CDR3 reads TGCAGTGCTAAGCCGGCTGGGACGGGGGACACCATATATTTT. Residues: CSAKPAGTGDTIYF. The chain has TRBV20-1 and TRBJ1-3, with a possible D match to TRBD1 (5 bases). V was clipped by 4 bases and J by 8 bases, with 18 bases between them. The CDR3 contains 14 residues. Germline V gives CDR1 DFQATT, CDR2 SNEGSKA (reference sequence).

This clonotype was counted ten times or more. V and J are TRBV30 and TRBJ1-2; D unclear. Germline lookup yields CDR1 GTSNPN and CDR2 SVGIG (reference sequence). The CDR3 extends over 13 amino acids. Trimming left V 1 base short and J 1 base short, with 7 bases between. The CDR3 nucleotides read TGTGCCTGGAGTGGACGTTTTAACTATGGCTACACCTTC. Protein sequence: CAWSGRFNYGYTF. Together with reference TRBV30 and TRBJ1-2, the CDR3 gives the full variable domain: SQTIHQWPATLVQPVGSPLSLECTVEGTSNPNLYWYRQAAGRGLQLLFYSVGIGQISSEVPQNLSASRPQDRQFILSSKKLLLSDSGFYLCAWSGRFNYGYTFGSGTRLTVV.

This clonotype was seen just once. The J gene is TRBJ1-1, the V gene TRBV30, with D possibly TRBD1 on 5 matching bases. This CDR3 contains 14 residues. Per the germline V gene, CDR1 is GTSNPN and CDR2 is SVGIG (reference sequence). V dropped 2 bases and J dropped 5 bases, with 15 bases sitting between them. CDR3 in DNA: TGTGCCTGGAGTCCCGGATGGGGGGTTACTGAAGCTTTCTTT. Translated, it gives CAWSPGWGVTEAFF.

This clonotype was found a few times. A read error may be the cause here, since a much bigger clone is one base away. The chain combines TRBV6-1 with TRBJ2-7, with 10 bases that match TRBD1. Trimming took 4 bases from V and 2 from J; bases not matched to a gene: 8. CDR1 MNHNS and CDR2 SASEGT come from the germline V gene. This CDR3 is 16 amino acids long. CDR3 region: CASSASSGTGAYEQYF. CDR3 bases: TGTGCCAGCAGTGCTTCCTCCGGGACAGGGGCCTACGAGCAGTACTTC.

This clonotype was counted ten times or more. The chain carries TRBV12-3 or TRBV12-4 and TRBJ2-7; TRBD2 matches at 8 bases. V was clipped by 5 bases and J by 2 bases; unmatched bases: 5. The CDR3 has 14 amino acids. CDR3 sequence reads: CASSELAGAYEQYF. DNA for the CDR3: TGTGCCAGCAGTGAGCTAGCGGGTGCCTACGAGCAGTACTTC.

This clonotype was counted at least ten times. An end of the junction differs from the germline gene, which may be a read error. The chain carries TRBV5-1 and TRBJ2-7, with 8 positions matching TRBD1. Germline CDR1 is SGHRS and CDR2 is YFSETQ. The CDR3 contains 15 residues. The CDR3 DNA reads TGTGCCAGCAGTTTAGTAGGACAGGGTGCCTACGAGCAGTACTTC. Translated, it gives CASSLVGQGAYEQYF.

Concerning this clonotype: It may be a read error: a sequence one base away is much more abundant. The genes are TRBV6-5 and TRBJ2-1, with D possibly TRBD1 on 6 matching bases. Between the trimmed V and J ends, which lost 6 bases and 5 bases, there was a span of 11 bases. The CDR3 spans 13 residues. Germline lookup yields CDR1 MNHEY and CDR2 SVGAGI. The CDR3 protein is CASRYRVNNEQFF. CDR3 nucleotide sequence: TGTGCCAGCAGATACAGGGTCAACAATGAGCAGTTCTTC.

Ten or more counts support this clonotype. The chain couples TRBV6-2 or TRBV6-3 to TRBJ2-7; TRBD2 matches at 10 bases. Germline trimming cut 5 bases from V and 5 bases from J; bases unmatched to any gene: 15. Germline CDR1 MNHEY, CDR2 SVGEGT. The CDR3 is 17 amino acids. The DNA for the CDR3 is TGTGCCAGCAGTACCTTTCCCCTAGCGGGAGTCGTCAACGAGCAGTACTTC. It specifies CASSTFPLAGVVNEQYF.

Many counts were recorded for this clonotype. The rearrangement links TRBV20-1 to TRBJ2-7; possible D gene TRBD1, 6 bases. The CDR3 has 16 amino acids. The germline V gene has CDR1 DFQATT and CDR2 SNEGSKA (reference sequence). The V and J ends lost 1 base and 0 bases respectively, with 16 bases between them. The CDR3 region is CSARVQGRKSSYEQYF. CDR3 DNA: TGCAGTGCTAGAGTCCAGGGGCGCAAAAGCTCCTACGAGCAGTACTTC.

This clonotype has a count of ten or more. The chain joins TRBV6-2 or TRBV6-3 to TRBJ1-5; D is unclear. CDR1 and CDR2 from the germline V gene are MNHEY and SVGEGT. Trimming cost V 0 bases and J 5 bases, with 20 bases left between them. This CDR3 is 18 amino acids long. The CDR3 nucleotides are TGTGCCAGCAGTTACTCCAGGATCGGGCAGGCGGCCGATCAGCCCCAGCATTTT. Translated, it gives CASSYSRIGQAADQPQHF.

This clonotype was detected many times. The chain is built from TRBV7-2 and TRBJ2-2; D is unclear. This CDR3 has 15 amino acids. CDR1 and CDR2 from the germline V gene are SGHTA and FQGNSA. The V end was cut by 4 bases, the J end by 2 bases, with 11 bases between. For the CDR3, the DNA is TGTGCCAGCAGCTCCCGGCACGCAAACACCGGGGAGCTGTTTTTT. Amino acids: CASSSRHANTGELFF.